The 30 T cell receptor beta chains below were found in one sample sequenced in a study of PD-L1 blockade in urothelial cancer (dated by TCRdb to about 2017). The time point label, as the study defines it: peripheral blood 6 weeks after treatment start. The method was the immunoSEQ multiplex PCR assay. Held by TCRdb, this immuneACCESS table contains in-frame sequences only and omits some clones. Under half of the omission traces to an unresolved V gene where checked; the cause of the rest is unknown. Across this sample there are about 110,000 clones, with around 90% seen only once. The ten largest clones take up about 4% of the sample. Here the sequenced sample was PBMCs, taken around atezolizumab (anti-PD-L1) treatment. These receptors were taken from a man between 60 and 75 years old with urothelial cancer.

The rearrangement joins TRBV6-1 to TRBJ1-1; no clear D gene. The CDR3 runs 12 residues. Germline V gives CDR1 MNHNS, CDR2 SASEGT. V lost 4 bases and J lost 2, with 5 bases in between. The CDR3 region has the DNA TGTGCCAGCAGTGGGAGTAACACTGAAGCTTTCTTT. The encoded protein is CASSGSNTEAFF.

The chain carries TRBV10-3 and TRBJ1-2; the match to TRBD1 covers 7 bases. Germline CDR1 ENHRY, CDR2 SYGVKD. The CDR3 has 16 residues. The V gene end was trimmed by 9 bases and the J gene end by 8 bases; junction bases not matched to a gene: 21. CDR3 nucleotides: TGTGCCATGACTGAGACAGGGAGTAACTTCGGGGGGGGCTACACCTTC. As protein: CAMTETGSNFGGGYTF.

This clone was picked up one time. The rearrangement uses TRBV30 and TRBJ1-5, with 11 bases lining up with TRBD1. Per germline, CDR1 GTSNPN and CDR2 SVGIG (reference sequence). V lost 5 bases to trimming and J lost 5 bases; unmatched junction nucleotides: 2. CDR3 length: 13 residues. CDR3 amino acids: CAWGDRGDQPQHF. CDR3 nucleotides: TGTGCCTGGGGGGACAGGGGGGATCAGCCCCAGCATTTT.

The CDR3 loop is CASSLGTSGSGETQYF. The CDR3 DNA reads as TGTGCCAGCAGCTTAGGAACTAGCGGGAGTGGAGAGACCCAGTACTTC. The rearrangement joins TRBV7-8 to TRBJ2-5; 11 bases line up with TRBD2. This CDR3 is built from 16 residues. Germline CDR1 and CDR2: SGHVS and FQNEAQ. V lost 1 base and J lost 4; bases outside the gene matches: 5.

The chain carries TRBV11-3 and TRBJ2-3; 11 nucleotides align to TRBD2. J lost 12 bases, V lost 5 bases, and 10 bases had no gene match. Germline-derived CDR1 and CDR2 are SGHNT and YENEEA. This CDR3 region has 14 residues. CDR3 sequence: CASSLSGGADIQYF. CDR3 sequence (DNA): TGTGCCAGCAGCCTTAGCGGGGGGGCCGATATACAGTATTTT.

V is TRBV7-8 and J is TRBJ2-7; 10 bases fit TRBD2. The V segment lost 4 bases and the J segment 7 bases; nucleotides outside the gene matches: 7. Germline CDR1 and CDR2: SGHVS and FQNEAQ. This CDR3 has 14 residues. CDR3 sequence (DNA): TGTGCCAGCAGCTCTAGCGGGAGATCTCGGGAGCAGTACTTC. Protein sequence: CASSSSGRSREQYF.

The CDR3 here is CASSLPGTGGETQYF. CDR3 nucleotide sequence: TGTGCCAGCAGCTTACCCGGGACAGGGGGTGAGACCCAGTACTTC. This chain links TRBV5-6 with TRBJ2-5; 11 bases line up with TRBD1. Trimming took 2 bases from V and 5 from J; bases not matched to a gene: 5. Germline lookup yields CDR1 SGHDT and CDR2 YYEEEE. The CDR3 runs 15 residues.

As DNA, the CDR3 is TGTGCCAGCAGCGTAGCAGCCGGGGGGGGCACAGATACGCAGTATTTT. Residues: CASSVAAGGGTDTQYF. The V gene is TRBV9, the J gene TRBJ2-3, with TRBD2 matching 8 bases. V trimming: 0 bases; J trimming: 1 base; junction bases outside the gene matches: 4. The CDR3 length is 16 residues. Germline CDR1 SGDLS, CDR2 YYNGEE. Full variable domain (remainder filled in from reference TRBV9 and TRBJ2-3): DSGVTQTPKHLITATGQRVTLRCSPRSGDLSVYWYQQSLDQGLQFLIQYYNGEERAKGNILERFSAQQFPDLHSELNLSSLELGDSALYFCASSVAAGGGTDTQYFGPGTRLTVL.

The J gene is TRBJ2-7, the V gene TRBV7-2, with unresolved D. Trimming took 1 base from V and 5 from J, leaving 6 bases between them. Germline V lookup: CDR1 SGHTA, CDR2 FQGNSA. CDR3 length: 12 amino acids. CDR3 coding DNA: TGTGCCAGCAGCTTAGTAGTGGACGAGCAGTACTTC. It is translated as CASSLVVDEQYF.

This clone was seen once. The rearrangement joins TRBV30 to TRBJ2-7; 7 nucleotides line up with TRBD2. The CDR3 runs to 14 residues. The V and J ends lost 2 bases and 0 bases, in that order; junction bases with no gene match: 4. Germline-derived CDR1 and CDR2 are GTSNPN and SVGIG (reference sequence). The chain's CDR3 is CAWSSGGDSYEQYF. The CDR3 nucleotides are TGTGCCTGGAGTAGTGGGGGGGACTCCTACGAGCAGTACTTC.

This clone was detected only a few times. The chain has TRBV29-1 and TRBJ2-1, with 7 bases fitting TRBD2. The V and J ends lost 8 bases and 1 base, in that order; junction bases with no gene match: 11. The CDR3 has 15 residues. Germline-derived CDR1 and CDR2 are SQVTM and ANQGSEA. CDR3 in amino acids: CSTSGGGRSYNEQFF. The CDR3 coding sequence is TGCAGCACCTCTGGGGGGGGACGGTCCTACAATGAGCAGTTCTTC.

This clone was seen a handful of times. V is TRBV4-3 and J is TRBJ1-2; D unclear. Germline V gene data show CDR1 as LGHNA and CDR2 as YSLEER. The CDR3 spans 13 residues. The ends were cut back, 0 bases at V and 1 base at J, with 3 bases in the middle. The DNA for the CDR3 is TGCGCCAGCAGCCAAGACTATAACTATGGCTACACCTTC. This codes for CASSQDYNYGYTF.

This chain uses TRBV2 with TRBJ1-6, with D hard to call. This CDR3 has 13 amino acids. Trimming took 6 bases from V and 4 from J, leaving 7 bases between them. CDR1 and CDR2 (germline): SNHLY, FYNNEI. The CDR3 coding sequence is TGTGCCAGCAGGAGTCCTTATAATTCACCCCTCCACTTT. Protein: CASRSPYNSPLHF.

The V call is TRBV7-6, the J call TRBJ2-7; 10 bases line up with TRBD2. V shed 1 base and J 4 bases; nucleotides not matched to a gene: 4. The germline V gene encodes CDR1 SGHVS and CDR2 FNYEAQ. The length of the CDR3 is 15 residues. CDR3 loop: CASSLGTSGNYEQYF. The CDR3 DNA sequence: TGTGCCAGCAGCTTAGGGACTAGCGGAAATTACGAGCAGTACTTC.

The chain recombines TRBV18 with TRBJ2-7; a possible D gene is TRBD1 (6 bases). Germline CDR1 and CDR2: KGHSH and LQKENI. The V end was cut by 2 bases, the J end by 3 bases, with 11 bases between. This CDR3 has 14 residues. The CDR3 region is CASSPTGQIYEQYF. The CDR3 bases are TGTGCCAGCTCACCAACCGGACAGATCTACGAGCAGTACTTC. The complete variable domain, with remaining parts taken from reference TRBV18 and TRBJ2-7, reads NAGVMQNPRHLVRRRGQEARLRCSPMKGHSHVYWYRQLPEEGLKFMVYLQKENIIDESGMPKERFSAEFPKEGPSILRIQQVVRGDSAAYFCASSPTGQIYEQYFGPGTRLTVT.

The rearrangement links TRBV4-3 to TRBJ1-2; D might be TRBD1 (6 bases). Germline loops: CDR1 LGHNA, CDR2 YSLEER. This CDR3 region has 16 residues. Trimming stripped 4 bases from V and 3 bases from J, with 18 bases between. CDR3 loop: CASSLDEYRADYGYTF. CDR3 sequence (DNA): TGCGCCAGCAGCCTCGACGAATACAGGGCGGACTATGGCTACACCTTC.

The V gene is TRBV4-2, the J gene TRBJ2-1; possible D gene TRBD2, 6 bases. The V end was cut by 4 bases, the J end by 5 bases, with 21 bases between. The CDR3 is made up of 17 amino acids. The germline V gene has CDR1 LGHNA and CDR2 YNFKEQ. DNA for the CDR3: TGTGCCAGCAGCCGACGATCGGGACTGTACGTCGACAATGAGCAGTTCTTC. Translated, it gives CASSRRSGLYVDNEQFF.

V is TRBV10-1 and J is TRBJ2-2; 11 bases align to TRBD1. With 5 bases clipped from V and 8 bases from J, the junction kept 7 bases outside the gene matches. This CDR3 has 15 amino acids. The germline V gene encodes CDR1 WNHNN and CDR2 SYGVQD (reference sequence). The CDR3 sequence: CASSWTGGASGELFF. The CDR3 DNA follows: TGCGCCAGCAGTTGGACAGGGGGCGCGTCGGGGGAGCTGTTTTTT.

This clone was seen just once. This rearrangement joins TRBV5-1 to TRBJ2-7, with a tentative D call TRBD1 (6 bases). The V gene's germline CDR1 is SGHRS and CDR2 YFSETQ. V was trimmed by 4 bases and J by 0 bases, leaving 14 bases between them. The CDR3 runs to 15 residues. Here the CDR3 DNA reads TGCGCCAGCAGCATCCCGCAGGGGAACTCCTACGAGCAGTACTTC. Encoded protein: CASSIPQGNSYEQYF.

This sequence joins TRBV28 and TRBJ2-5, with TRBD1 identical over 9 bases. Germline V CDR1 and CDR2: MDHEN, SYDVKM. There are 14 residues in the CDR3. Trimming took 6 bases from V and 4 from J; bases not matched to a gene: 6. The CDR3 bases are TGTGCCAGCAGATTACAGGGGGCGGGAGAGACCCAGTACTTC. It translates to CASRLQGAGETQYF.

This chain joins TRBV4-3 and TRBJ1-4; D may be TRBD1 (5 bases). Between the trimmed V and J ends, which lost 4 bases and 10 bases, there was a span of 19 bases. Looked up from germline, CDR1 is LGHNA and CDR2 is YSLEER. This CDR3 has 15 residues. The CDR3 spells CASSPGRGGVGKLFF. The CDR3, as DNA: TGCGCCAGCAGCCCAGGACGGGGGGGAGTGGGAAAACTGTTTTTT.

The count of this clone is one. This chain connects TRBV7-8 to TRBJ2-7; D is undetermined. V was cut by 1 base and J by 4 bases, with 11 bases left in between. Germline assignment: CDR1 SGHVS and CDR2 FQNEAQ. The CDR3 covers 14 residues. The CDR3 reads CASSLVSGFYEQYF. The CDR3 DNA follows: TGTGCCAGCAGCTTAGTTTCCGGGTTTTACGAGCAGTACTTC.

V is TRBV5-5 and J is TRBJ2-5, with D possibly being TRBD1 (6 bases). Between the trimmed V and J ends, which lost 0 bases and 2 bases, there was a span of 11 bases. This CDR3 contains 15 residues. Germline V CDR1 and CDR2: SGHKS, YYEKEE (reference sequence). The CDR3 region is CASSLVGAGQETQYF. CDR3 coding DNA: TGTGCCAGCAGCTTGGTGGGGGCAGGGCAAGAGACCCAGTACTTC.

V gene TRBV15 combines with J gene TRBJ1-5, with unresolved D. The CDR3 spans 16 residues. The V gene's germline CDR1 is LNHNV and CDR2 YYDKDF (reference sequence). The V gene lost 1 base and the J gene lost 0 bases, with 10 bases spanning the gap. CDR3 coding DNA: TGTGCCACCAGCAGAGCCCCACAGCCTAGCAATCAGCCCCAGCATTTT. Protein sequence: CATSRAPQPSNQPQHF.

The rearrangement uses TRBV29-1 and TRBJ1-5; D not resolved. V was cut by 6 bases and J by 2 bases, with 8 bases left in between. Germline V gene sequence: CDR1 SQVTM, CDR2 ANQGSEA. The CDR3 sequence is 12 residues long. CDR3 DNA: TGCAGCGTACAAACCGGCAATCAGCCCCAGCATTTT. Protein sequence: CSVQTGNQPQHF.

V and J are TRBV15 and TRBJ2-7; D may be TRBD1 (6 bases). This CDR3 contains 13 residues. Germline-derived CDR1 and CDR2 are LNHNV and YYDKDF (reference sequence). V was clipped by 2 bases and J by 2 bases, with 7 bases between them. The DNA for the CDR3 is TGTGCCACCAGCAGAACAGGGACCTACGAGCAGTACTTC. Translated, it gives CATSRTGTYEQYF.

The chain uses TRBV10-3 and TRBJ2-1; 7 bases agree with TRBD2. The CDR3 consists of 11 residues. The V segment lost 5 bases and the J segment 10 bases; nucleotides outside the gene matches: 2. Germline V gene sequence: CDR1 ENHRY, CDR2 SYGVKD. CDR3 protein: CAISPGLEQFF. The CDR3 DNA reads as TGTGCCATCAGTCCGGGACTAGAGCAGTTCTTC.

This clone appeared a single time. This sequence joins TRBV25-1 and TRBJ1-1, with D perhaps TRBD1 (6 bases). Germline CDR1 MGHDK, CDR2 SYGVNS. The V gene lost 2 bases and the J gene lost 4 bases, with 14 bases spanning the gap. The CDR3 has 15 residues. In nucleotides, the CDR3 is TGTGCCAGCAGTGAACCGGGACCCAGGGGCACTGAAGCTTTCTTT. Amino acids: CASSEPGPRGTEAFF.

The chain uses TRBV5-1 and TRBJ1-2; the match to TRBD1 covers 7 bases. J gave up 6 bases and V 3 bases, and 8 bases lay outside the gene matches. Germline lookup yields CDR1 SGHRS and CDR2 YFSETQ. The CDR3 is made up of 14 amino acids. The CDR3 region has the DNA TGCGCCAGCAGCTCCGGACAGGTGGTGGATGGCTACACCTTC. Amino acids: CASSSGQVVDGYTF.

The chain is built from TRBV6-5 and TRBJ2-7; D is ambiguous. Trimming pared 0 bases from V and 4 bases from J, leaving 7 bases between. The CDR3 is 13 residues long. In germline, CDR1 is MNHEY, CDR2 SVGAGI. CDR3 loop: CASSYSTGYEQYF. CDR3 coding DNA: TGTGCCAGCAGTTACTCGACTGGATACGAGCAGTACTTC.